One T cell receptor beta chain is described in this entry. The antigen is not known. The entry originates in a study of cytomegalovirus exposure and HLA in healthy donors. Trimming removed 2 bases at V and 4 bases at J, with 16 bases between. The CDR3 is 16 residues long. CDR1 is MGHRA and CDR2 is YSYEKL in the germline V gene. Study-level points and caveats: Immune exposure information available was restricted to CMV serostatus. About 87% or about 30% of the time was how often most TCR beta V segments were productive, according to an earlier analysis. Another analysis was done later, and it associated roughly 15,000 TCR beta sequences with HLA alleles at 0.05 false discovery rate.

The PCR made use of 60 Vbeta and 13 Jbeta primers. Data came from immunoSEQ multiplex PCR; TCRdb stores just in-frame clones and leaves some out. The sample shows about 140,000 clones, just under 80% of them seen only once. The gene calls are TRBV4-1 and TRBJ2-3; no definite D call. Input material: PBMCs. The receptor was derived from a man younger than 40 in good health and CMV-seronegative. The CDR3 loop reads CASSQQAGNFADTQYF. The CDR3 DNA reads as TGCGCCAGCAGCCAACAGGCCGGCAACTTCGCAGATACGCAGTATTTT.